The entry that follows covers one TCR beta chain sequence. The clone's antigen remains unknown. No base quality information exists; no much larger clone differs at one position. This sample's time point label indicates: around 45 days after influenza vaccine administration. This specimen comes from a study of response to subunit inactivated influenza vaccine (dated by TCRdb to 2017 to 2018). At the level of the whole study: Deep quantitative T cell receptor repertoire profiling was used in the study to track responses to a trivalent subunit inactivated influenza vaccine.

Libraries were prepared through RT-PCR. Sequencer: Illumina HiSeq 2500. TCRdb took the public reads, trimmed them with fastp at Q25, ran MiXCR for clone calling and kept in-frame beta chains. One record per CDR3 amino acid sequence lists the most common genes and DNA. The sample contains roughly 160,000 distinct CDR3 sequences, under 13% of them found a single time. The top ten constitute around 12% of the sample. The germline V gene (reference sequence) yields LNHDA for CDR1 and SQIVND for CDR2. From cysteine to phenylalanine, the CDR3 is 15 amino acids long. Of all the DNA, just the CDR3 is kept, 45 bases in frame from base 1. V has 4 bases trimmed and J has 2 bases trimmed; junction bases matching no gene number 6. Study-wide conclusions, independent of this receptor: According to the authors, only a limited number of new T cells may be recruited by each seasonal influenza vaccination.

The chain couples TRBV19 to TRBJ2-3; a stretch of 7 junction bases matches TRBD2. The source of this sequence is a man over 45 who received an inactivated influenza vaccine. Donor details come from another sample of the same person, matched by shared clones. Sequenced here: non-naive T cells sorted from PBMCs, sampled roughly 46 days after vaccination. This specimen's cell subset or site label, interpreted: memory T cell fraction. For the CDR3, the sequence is CASSSQAGITDTQYF. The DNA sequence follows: TGTGCCAGTAGTAGCCAAGCGGGAATCACAGATACGCAGTATTTT.